The following is a TCR beta chain sequence with its context. A much larger clone differs from this one at a single base, so this may be a read error. Here the CDR3 omits its conserved ending phenylalanine or tryptophan, so a read error is the likely source. These data come from a study of CD8+CD57+ T cells in acquired aplastic anemia. Study-level background: Sorting CD4+ and CD8+ cells gave DNA averaging 3.2 ug.

This CDR3 region has 16 residues. The ends were cut back, 3 bases at V and 0 bases at J, with 15 bases in the middle. Germline V gene sequence: CDR1 MNHNS, CDR2 SASEGT. All sequencing subjects had displayed CD8+CD57+ cell expansion on flow cytometry. Genomic DNA, the template, was used for profiling of the TCR beta VDJ and CDR3. TCRdb processed the reads anew with MiXCR; each CDR3 protein has one entry. The table includes roughly 160,000 distinct CDR3 sequences, 40% to 55% detected once. The V and J genes are TRBV6-1 and TRBJ2-7; D might be TRBD1 (6 bases). The receptor was isolated from a human donor with aplastic anemia. The material sequenced was sorted CD4+, CD8+, or CD8+CD57+ T cells (not recorded which) from PBMCs. CDR3 nucleotide sequence: TGTGCCAGCAGTGACCCAAGGACAGATATCTCCTACGAGCAGTACTCC. The encoded protein is CASSDPRTDISYEQYS.